This is a list of T cell receptor beta chains from one sample in a study of T-cell reconstitution after alpha-beta-depleted transplantation in children. In TCRdb, the PCR reads were re-called with MiXCR into one record per CDR3 protein. There are 500,000 to 750,000 distinct CDR3 sequences in the sample; over 10% occur only once, and 2% to 2.5% lies in the top ten. The sequences come from PBMCs, mostly from graft donor cells, collected 360 days after TCRalphabeta/CD19-depleted stem cell transplant. These receptors were obtained from a male patient younger than 18 who had a stem cell transplant for acute myeloid leukemia, so the T cells may come from the graft donor. The CDR3 runs from the conserved cysteine through the conserved F or W. The order of the fields is D gene, J gene, V gene, clone size, CDR3 DNA, CDR3 protein. The D gene is left open where the match is weak. Only part of the rows carry a size: once, few, many, or a class if the clone is expanded.

>.|TRBJ2-7|TRBV28|.
TGTGCCAGCAGTTCACTTGGCTCCAACGGTCTCGAGCAGTACTTC
CASSSLGSNGLEQYF
>.|TRBJ2-4|TRBV25-1|.
TGTGCCAGCAGTGATGTCCGGTTAGCCAAAAACATTCAGTACTTC
CASSDVRLAKNIQYF
>.|TRBJ2-3|TRBV20-1|.
TGCAGTTGGGGGCGCGGGACAGATACGCAGTATTTT
CSWGRGTDTQYF
>.|TRBJ2-7|TRBV4-2|many
TGTGCCAGCAGCCAAGTTAGGGGGGCCGAGCAGTACTTC
CASSQVRGAEQYF
>TRBD1|TRBJ2-7|TRBV6-1|many
TGTGCCACCCTTTCGGGACAGGGGGGTGTATACGAGCAGTACTTC
CATLSGQGGVYEQYF
>.|TRBJ2-7|TRBV15|many
TGTGCCACCAGCAGAAATCTCGGGACGACCTACGAGCAGTACTTC
CATSRNLGTTYEQYF
>TRBD1|TRBJ1-2|TRBV29-1|few
TGCAGCGTTGAATGGTGGGACAGGGGGAACTATGGCTACACCTTC
CSVEWWDRGNYGYTF
>TRBD1|TRBJ2-7|TRBV23-1|.
TGCGCCAGCAGAGGGGGACAGGGTTTCTCCTACGAGCAGTACTTC
CASRGGQGFSYEQYF
>TRBD2|TRBJ2-2|TRBV9|.
TGTGCCAGCAGGTCCGGGACTAGCGGGCAGAACACCGGGGAGCTGTTTTTT
CASRSGTSGQNTGELFF
>.|TRBJ1-1|TRBV20-1|few
TGCAGTGCTAGAGATCCCCTACAGGGGAACACTGAAGCTTTCTTT
CSARDPLQGNTEAFF
>.|TRBJ2-1|TRBV3-1|many
TGTGCCAGCAGCCAAGATGGGAGCTCCTACAATGAGCAGTTCTTC
CASSQDGSSYNEQFF
>.|TRBJ1-1|TRBV5-1|.
TGCGCCAGCATGAAGACAGCGGGCACTGAAGCTTTCTTT
CASMKTAGTEAFF
>TRBD2|TRBJ2-5|TRBV4-3|many
TGCGCCAGCAGCCAATCCCTAGCGGATAAAGAGACCCAGTACTTC
CASSQSLADKETQYF
>TRBD1|TRBJ2-1|TRBV6-5|few
TGTGCCAGCAGTTACATAGCGCCTGCCGGGACAGGGCCCGATGAGCAGTTCTTC
CASSYIAPAGTGPDEQFF
>TRBD1|TRBJ2-1|TRBV12-3/TRBV12-4|.
TGTGCCAGCAGTCCCACAGGGGTAAGCGTGCAGTTCTTC
CASSPTGVSVQFF
>TRBD2|TRBJ2-1|TRBV4-2|.
TGTGCCAGCAGCCATAATCTAGCGGGGGCCTACAATGAGCAGTTCTTC
CASSHNLAGAYNEQFF
>TRBD2|TRBJ2-1|TRBV30|.
TGTGCCTGGAGTCGTGGACTAGCAGGCGATGAGCAGTTCTTC
CAWSRGLAGDEQFF
>.|TRBJ2-1|TRBV18|.
TGTGCCAGCTCACCTAAGGCTCGGGGAAATATTTACAATGAGCAGTTCTTC
CASSPKARGNIYNEQFF
>TRBD2|TRBJ2-1|TRBV7-8|few
TGTGCCAGCAGCTTATACGAGACTAGCGGGACCAATGAGCAGTTCTTC
CASSLYETSGTNEQFF
>TRBD2|TRBJ2-7|TRBV10-3|.
TGTGCCATCAGTGACGTAGCGGGAGGAGGTGAGCAGTACTTC
CAISDVAGGGEQYF
>TRBD1|TRBJ1-6|TRBV6-7|few
TGTGCCAGCAGTTACGAGGACAGGGGGCAGGCCTATAATTCACCCCTCCACTTT
CASSYEDRGQAYNSPLHF
>.|TRBJ2-6|TRBV29-1|.
TGCAGCGTTGTCGTCTCTGGGGCCAACGTCCTGACTTTC
CSVVVSGANVLTF
>TRBD1|TRBJ1-2|TRBV29-1|.
TGCAGCGTCCTAGAAGGGACAGGGTGGAGCTATGGCTACACCTTC
CSVLEGTGWSYGYTF
>.|TRBJ2-1|TRBV6-4|.
TGTGCCAGCAGTGAGAGTCCCGCCTACAATGAGCAGTTCTTC
CASSESPAYNEQFF
>.|TRBJ2-1|TRBV24-1|many
TGTGCCACCAGGGGTACCTACAATGAGCAGTTCTTC
CATRGTYNEQFF
>TRBD1|TRBJ1-5|TRBV27|.
TGTGCCAGCAGTTCTTTGGGACAGGGAGTACAGCCCCAGCATTTT
CASSSLGQGVQPQHF
>TRBD1|TRBJ2-4|TRBV5-1|few
TGCGCCAGCAGCCCGACAGGGGGCAGGGTGGCCAAAAACATTCAGTACTTC
CASSPTGGRVAKNIQYF
>.|TRBJ2-7|TRBV4-3|.
TGCGCCAGCAGCCATCGAGAGGGCGGGTCTTACGAGCAGTACTTC
CASSHREGGSYEQYF
>TRBD1|TRBJ1-4|TRBV5-1|.
TGCGCCAGCAGCTTGGAGGACAGGGTTCTTGTTTTT
CASSLEDRVLVF
>.|TRBJ2-1|TRBV5-1|.
TGCGCCAGCAGCTTGGGTCGTGGGGAGCAGTTCTTC
CASSLGRGEQFF
>TRBD2|TRBJ2-1|TRBV4-2|.
TGTGCCAGCAGCCAAGATCAACTAGCGGGAGCAAACAATGAGCAGTTCTTC
CASSQDQLAGANNEQFF
>.|TRBJ2-2|TRBV5-1|many
TGCGCCAGCAGCCTCTCGCCGGGACACACCAACACCGGGGAGCTGTTTTTT
CASSLSPGHTNTGELFF
>.|TRBJ2-7|TRBV7-8|few
TGTGCCAGCAGAACCTATGGGGCCTACGAGCAGTACTTC
CASRTYGAYEQYF
>.|TRBJ2-7|TRBV29-1|many
TGCAGCGTTGTGGGTCATGTTGACGAGCAGTACTTC
CSVVGHVDEQYF
>.|TRBJ2-3|TRBV7-9|.
TGTGCCAGCAGCTACTGGACACAGCTGACAGATACGCAGTATTTT
CASSYWTQLTDTQYF
>.|TRBJ2-3|TRBV5-4|.
TGTGCCAGTGGAGGGGGGGCGGATACGCAGTATTTT
CASGGGADTQYF
>.|TRBJ2-3|TRBV20-1|many
TGCAGTGCTAGCGGAAAGTGGGATACGCAGTATTTT
CSASGKWDTQYF
>.|TRBJ2-7|TRBV11-1|few
TGTGCCAGCAGCCGCCGGTCAACCTACGAGCAGTACTTC
CASSRRSTYEQYF
>.|TRBJ2-7|TRBV28|.
TGTGCCAGCAGTTTGAACGGGATCGGGTACGAGCAGTACTTC
CASSLNGIGYEQYF
>.|TRBJ2-7|TRBV19|few
TGTGCCAGTAGAGAGAGGGGAATCGAGGAGCAGTACTTC
CASRERGIEEQYF
>TRBD2|TRBJ2-3|TRBV7-2|.
TGTGCCAGCAGCTTAGTCATAAGCGGGAGGGCGAATACGCAGTATTTT
CASSLVISGRANTQYF
>.|TRBJ1-1|TRBV29-1|few
TGCAGCGTTAAGCGCATAGAAGCTTTCTTT
CSVKRIEAFF
>TRBD2|TRBJ2-1|TRBV9|.
TGTGCCAGCAGCGTAACGGCTAGCGGGACCCCCGGTAGCTCCTACAATGAGCAGTTCTTC
CASSVTASGTPGSSYNEQFF
>.|TRBJ2-7|TRBV20-1|few
TGCAGTGCTAGATGGAAGCTGACGCGCGAGCAGTACTTC
CSARWKLTREQYF
>.|TRBJ1-1|TRBV29-1|few
TGCAGCGTTGAGGGGGGGAGAGCTGAAGCTTTCTTT
CSVEGGRAEAFF
>TRBD1|TRBJ2-7|TRBV6-5|.
TGTGCCAGCAGTTACAATGAGGGACAGGGCTACGAGCAGTACTTC
CASSYNEGQGYEQYF
>.|TRBJ2-3|TRBV6-5|.
TGTGCCAGCAGTTACACTGGTCTTTTCCCTGCAGATACGCAGTATTTT
CASSYTGLFPADTQYF
>.|TRBJ2-7|TRBV7-6|few
TGTGCCAGCAGCAGGCGACGGCGGGATTCCTACGAGCAGTACTTC
CASSRRRRDSYEQYF
>.|TRBJ2-1|TRBV12-3/TRBV12-4|.
TGTGCCAGCAGCAAACAGGTCAGCTCCTACAATGAGCAGTTCTTC
CASSKQVSSYNEQFF
>TRBD1|TRBJ2-1|TRBV7-9|few
TGTGCCAGCAGTTTCGACAGGGGGACAAGGAATGAGCAGTTCTTC
CASSFDRGTRNEQFF
>TRBD2|TRBJ2-1|TRBV9|.
TGTGCCAGCAGCGTAGGGCGGCTGGCGGGGGGCTCCTACAATGAGCAGTTCTTC
CASSVGRLAGGSYNEQFF
>.|TRBJ2-1|TRBV15|few
TGTGCCACCAGCACCGAGGGGAGAATAATCCCCAATGAGCAGTTCTTC
CATSTEGRIIPNEQFF
>TRBD2|TRBJ2-7|TRBV5-1|.
TGCGCCAGCATCCCCACAGCCCACGGGAGGTACGAGCAGTACTTC
CASIPTAHGRYEQYF